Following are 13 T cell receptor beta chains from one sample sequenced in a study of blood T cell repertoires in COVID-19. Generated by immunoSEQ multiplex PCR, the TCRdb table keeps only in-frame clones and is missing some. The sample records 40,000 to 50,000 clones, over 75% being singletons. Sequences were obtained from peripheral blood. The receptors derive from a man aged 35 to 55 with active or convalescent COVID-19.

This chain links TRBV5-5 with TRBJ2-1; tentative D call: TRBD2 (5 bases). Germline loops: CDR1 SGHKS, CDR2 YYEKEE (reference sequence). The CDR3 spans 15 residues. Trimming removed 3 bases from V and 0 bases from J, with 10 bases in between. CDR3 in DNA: TGTGCCAGCAGCTCGGACTGGAGCTCCTACAATGAGCAGTTCTTC. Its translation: CASSSDWSSYNEQFF.

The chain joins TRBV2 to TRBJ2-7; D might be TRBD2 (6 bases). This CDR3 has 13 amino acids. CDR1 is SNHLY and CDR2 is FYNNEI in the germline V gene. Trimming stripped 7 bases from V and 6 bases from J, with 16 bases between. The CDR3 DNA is TGTGCCAGCAACCGGGAGATTCAGGGCGAGCAGTACTTC. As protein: CASNREIQGEQYF.

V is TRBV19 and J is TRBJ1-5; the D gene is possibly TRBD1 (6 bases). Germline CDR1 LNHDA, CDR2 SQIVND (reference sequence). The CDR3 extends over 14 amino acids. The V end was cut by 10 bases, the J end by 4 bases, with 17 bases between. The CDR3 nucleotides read TGTGCCACCCTCTCAAGGGGGACAAATCAGCCCCAGCATTTT. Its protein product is CATLSRGTNQPQHF.

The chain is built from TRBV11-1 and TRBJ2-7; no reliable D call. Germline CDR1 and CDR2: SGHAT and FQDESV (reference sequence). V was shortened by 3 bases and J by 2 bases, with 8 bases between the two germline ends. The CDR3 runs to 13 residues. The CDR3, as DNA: TGTGCCAGCAGCTTGAGTCCACCCTACGAGCAGTACTTC. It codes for CASSLSPPYEQYF. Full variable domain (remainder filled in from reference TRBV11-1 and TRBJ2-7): EAEVAQSPRYKITEKSQAVAFWCDPISGHATLYWYRQILGQGPELLVQFQDESVVDDSQLPKDRFSAERLKGVDSTLKIQPAELGDSAMYLCASSLSPPYEQYFGPGTRLTVT.

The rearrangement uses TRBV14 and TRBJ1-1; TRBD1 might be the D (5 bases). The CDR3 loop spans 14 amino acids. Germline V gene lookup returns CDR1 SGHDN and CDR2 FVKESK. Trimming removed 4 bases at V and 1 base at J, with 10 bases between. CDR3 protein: CASSRSGGNTEAFF. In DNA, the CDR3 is TGTGCCAGCAGCCGATCGGGGGGGAACACTGAAGCTTTCTTT.

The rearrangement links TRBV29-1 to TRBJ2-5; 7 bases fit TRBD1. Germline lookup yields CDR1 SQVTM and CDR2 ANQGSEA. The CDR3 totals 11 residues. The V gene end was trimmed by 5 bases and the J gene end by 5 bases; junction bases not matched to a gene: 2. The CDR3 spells CSVLTGETQYF. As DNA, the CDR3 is TGCAGCGTTCTGACAGGGGAGACCCAGTACTTC. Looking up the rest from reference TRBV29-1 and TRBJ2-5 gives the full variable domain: SAVISQKPSRDICQRGTSLTIQCQVDSQVTMMFWYRQQPGQSLTLIATANQGSEATYESGFVIDKFPISRPNLTFSTLTVSNMSPEDSSIYLCSVLTGETQYFGPGTRLLVL.

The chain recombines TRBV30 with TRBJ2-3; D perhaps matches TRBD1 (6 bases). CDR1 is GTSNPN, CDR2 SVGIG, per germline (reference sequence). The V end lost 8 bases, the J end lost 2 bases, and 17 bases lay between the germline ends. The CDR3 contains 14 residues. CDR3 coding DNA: TGTGCCGTCAGGGGCCCTACACCCACAGATACGCAGTATTTT. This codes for CAVRGPTPTDTQYF.

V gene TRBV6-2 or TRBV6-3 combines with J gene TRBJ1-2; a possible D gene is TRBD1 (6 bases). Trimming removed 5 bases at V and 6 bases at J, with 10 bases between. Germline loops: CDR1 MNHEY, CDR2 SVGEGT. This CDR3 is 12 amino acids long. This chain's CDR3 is CASSQRQDGYTF. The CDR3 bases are TGTGCCAGCAGTCAAAGACAGGATGGCTACACCTTC.

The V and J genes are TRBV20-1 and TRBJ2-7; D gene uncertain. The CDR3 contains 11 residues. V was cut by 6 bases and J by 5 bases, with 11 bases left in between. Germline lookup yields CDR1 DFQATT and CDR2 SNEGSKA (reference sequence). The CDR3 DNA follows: TGCAGTGCCCAGAGGAAGAACGAGCAGTACTTC. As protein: CSAQRKNEQYF.

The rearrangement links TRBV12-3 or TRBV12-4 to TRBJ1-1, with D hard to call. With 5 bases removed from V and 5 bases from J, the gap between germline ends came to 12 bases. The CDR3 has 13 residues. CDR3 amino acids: CASSPESGTEAFF. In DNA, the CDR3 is TGTGCCAGCAGTCCCGAGTCGGGGACTGAAGCTTTCTTT.

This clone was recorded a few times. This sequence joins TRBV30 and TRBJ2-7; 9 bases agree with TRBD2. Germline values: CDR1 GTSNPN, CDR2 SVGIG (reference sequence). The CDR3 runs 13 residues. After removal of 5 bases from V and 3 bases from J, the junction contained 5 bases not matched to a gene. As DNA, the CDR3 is TGTGCCTGGGGAAGCGGGGGGCGCTACGAGCAGTACTTC. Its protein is CAWGSGGRYEQYF.

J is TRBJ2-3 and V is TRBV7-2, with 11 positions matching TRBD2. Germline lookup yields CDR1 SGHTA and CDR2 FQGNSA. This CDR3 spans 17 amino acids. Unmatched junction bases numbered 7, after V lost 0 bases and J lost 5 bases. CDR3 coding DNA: TGTGCCAGCAGCTTAGCCCCTAGCGGGGGGCAGGTAGATACGCAGTATTTT. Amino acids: CASSLAPSGGQVDTQYF.

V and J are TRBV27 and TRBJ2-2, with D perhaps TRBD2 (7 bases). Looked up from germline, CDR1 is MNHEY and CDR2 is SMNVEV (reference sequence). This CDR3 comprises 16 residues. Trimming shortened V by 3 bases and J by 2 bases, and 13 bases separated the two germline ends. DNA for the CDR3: TGTGCCAGCAGTTTGGTTGCGGGGGCTAACACCGGGGAGCTGTTTTTT. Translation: CASSLVAGANTGELFF.